This TCR beta chain stems from a study of CD8 T cells in acute hepatitis C reinfection. Regarding time point: naive CD8 control sorted from an acute-time-point sample. The method was immunoSEQ multiplex PCR; TCRdb's version includes in-frame clones alone and lacks a portion of them. Of over 30,000 clones in the sample, roughly 85% were seen once. The J segment lost 3 bases and the V segment lost 3 bases, leaving 6 bases of the junction unmatched. Germline CDR1 and CDR2: MGHRA and YSYEKL. CDR3 length: 17 residues. The TCR originated in a woman aged 18-30 years who spontaneously cleared hepatitis C infection. The specimen sequenced was naive CD8+ T cells from PBMCs. The V call is TRBV4-1, the J call TRBJ2-1; TRBD2 agrees at 12 bases. The CDR3 sequence: CASSQSRTSGIYNEQFF. The CDR3 DNA is TGCGCCAGCAGCCAGTCAAGGACTAGCGGGATCTACAATGAGCAGTTCTTC.